These 31 T cell receptor beta chains were all obtained from the same sample, sequenced in a study of T cell responses to AZD1222 COVID-19 vaccine. The method was immunoSEQ multiplex PCR; TCRdb's version includes in-frame clones alone and lacks a portion of them. The repertoire consists of some 170,000 clones, with about 90% occurring once and the leading ten covering about 4.6%. Sequencing was performed on peripheral blood, taken on day 0 of MenACWY control vaccination. These receptors came from an adult in good health.

The rearrangement links TRBV7-6 to TRBJ1-4, with D possibly being TRBD1 (6 bases). Germline V gene data show CDR1 as SGHVS and CDR2 as FNYEAQ. The CDR3 loop spans 15 amino acids. Trimming took off 5 bases at V and 1 base at J, with 11 bases between the two ends. Written as DNA, the CDR3 is TGTGCCAGCAGCCCAACAGGGTTAACTAATGAAAAACTGTTTTTT. It codes for CASSPTGLTNEKLFF.

This clone came up a few times. The chain is built from TRBV29-1 and TRBJ1-2; TRBD1 is a possible D gene (5 bases). CDR3 length: 13 residues. Looked up from germline, CDR1 is SQVTM and CDR2 is ANQGSEA. Trimming removed 5 bases from V and 4 bases from J, with 14 bases in between. The CDR3 bases are TGCAGCGTTAGAGTGAGGGGAGGCTATGGCTACACCTTC. It translates to CSVRVRGGYGYTF.

The V gene is TRBV7-8, the J gene TRBJ2-7, with 8 bases lining up with TRBD2. This CDR3 is 15 amino acids long. CDR1 is SGHVS and CDR2 is FQNEAQ in the germline V gene. V was clipped by 1 base and J by 5 bases; unmatched bases: 7. The CDR3 region has the DNA TGTGCCAGCAGCTTAGGGGCGGGAGGTATAGACGAGCAGTACTTC. Translated: CASSLGAGGIDEQYF.

CDR3: CASSDTGVHRYF. DNA for the CDR3: TGTGCCAGCAGTGATACAGGGGTTCATCGGTACTTC. This sequence joins TRBV2 and TRBJ2-7, with 7 bases lining up with TRBD1. V was clipped by 3 bases and J by 12 bases; unmatched bases: 8. CDR1 is SNHLY, CDR2 FYNNEI, per germline. The length of the CDR3 is 12 residues.

This sequence joins TRBV27 and TRBJ2-7; no reliable D call. V was trimmed by 6 bases and J by 4 bases, leaving 13 bases between them. There are 13 residues in the CDR3. CDR1 MNHEY and CDR2 SMNVEV come from the germline V gene (reference sequence). In nucleotides, the CDR3 is TGTGCCAGCAGCCCCTTTGACCCTTACGAGCAGTACTTC. Encoded protein: CASSPFDPYEQYF.

The chain has TRBV24-1 and TRBJ1-5, with 7 bases matching TRBD1. The CDR3 runs to 14 residues. Germline CDR1 is KGHDR and CDR2 is SFDVKD. J was trimmed by 6 bases and V by 5 bases; bases with no gene match: 6. CDR3 protein: CATSGQGIRQPQHF. The CDR3 nucleotides read TGTGCCACCAGTGGACAGGGAATACGTCAGCCCCAGCATTTT.

The rearrangement uses TRBV19 and TRBJ2-2; a possible D gene is TRBD1 (6 bases). This CDR3 region has 14 residues. Germline lookup yields CDR1 LNHDA and CDR2 SQIVND (reference sequence). V was clipped by 6 bases and J by 5 bases, with 13 bases between them. The CDR3 DNA reads TGTGCCAGTAGGGGGACGAGGGGGACCGGGGAGCTGTTTTTT. Amino acid sequence: CASRGTRGTGELFF.

The chain uses TRBV25-1 and TRBJ1-1; perhaps TRBD1 as D (5 bases). Germline V gene sequence: CDR1 MGHDK, CDR2 SYGVNS. V was trimmed by 8 bases and J by 1 base, leaving 17 bases between them. CDR3 size: 15 residues. CDR3 in amino acids: CASSGAFEKNTEAFF. Here the CDR3 DNA reads TGTGCCAGCTCCGGGGCCTTCGAGAAGAACACTGAAGCTTTCTTT.

V usage is TRBV6-1 and J usage is TRBJ1-6; D remains ambiguous. The CDR3 length is 18 residues. Trimming left V 2 bases short and J 0 bases short, with 14 bases between. CDR1 is MNHNS and CDR2 is SASEGT in the germline V gene. DNA for the CDR3: TGTGCCAGCAGTGAAATCTGGTCGACGAGCTCCTATAATTCACCCCTCCACTTT. Its translation: CASSEIWSTSSYNSPLHF.

This clone was observed once. V and J are TRBV7-7 and TRBJ2-2; no definite D call. Germline-derived CDR1 and CDR2 are SSHAT and FNYEAQ (reference sequence). The V end lost 3 bases, the J end lost 4 bases, and 6 bases lay between the germline ends. CDR3 length equals 13 residues. The CDR3 region has the DNA TGTGCCAGCAGCTTTTGGGGCACCGGGGAGCTGTTTTTT. Translated: CASSFWGTGELFF.

The chain has TRBV28 and TRBJ2-4; 7 nucleotides match TRBD1. The CDR3 extends over 13 amino acids. The germline CDR1 and CDR2 sequences are MDHEN and SYDVKM. After removal of 6 bases from V and 7 bases from J, the junction contained 6 bases not matched to a gene. CDR3 DNA sequence: TGTGCCAGCAGGAAGACAGGGTGGAACATTCAGTACTTC. As protein: CASRKTGWNIQYF.

On this clone: This sample also contains other DNA sequences that code for the same CDR3. The chain combines TRBV19 with TRBJ2-1; the D gene is possibly TRBD2 (6 bases). Trimming pared 6 bases from V and 0 bases from J, leaving 6 bases between. Germline V gives CDR1 LNHDA, CDR2 SQIVND (reference sequence). This CDR3 comprises 13 residues. In DNA form, the CDR3 reads TGTGCCAGTAGCGGGAGCTCCTACAATGAGCAGTTCTTC. Amino acids: CASSGSSYNEQFF.

V usage is TRBV7-2 and J usage is TRBJ2-7; 9 bases align to TRBD1. Germline CDR1 SGHTA, CDR2 FQGNSA. This CDR3 is built from 15 residues. The V segment lost 6 bases and the J segment 2 bases; nucleotides outside the gene matches: 8. In nucleotides, the CDR3 is TGTGCCAGCAGGAGGGACAGGGCAGCCGCCTACGAGCAGTACTTC. Translating it yields CASRRDRAAAYEQYF.

The chain uses TRBV19 and TRBJ1-6; TRBD1 matches 7 bases. The CDR3 extends over 16 amino acids. Germline values: CDR1 LNHDA, CDR2 SQIVND (reference sequence). V was clipped by 3 bases and J by 5 bases; unmatched bases: 7. CDR3 residues: CASSIGTGVDNSPLHF. The CDR3 nucleotides are TGTGCCAGTAGTATCGGCACAGGGGTTGATAATTCACCCCTCCACTTT.

The chain employs TRBV27 and TRBJ1-1, with 8 positions matching TRBD1. With 3 bases clipped from V and 6 bases from J, the junction kept 6 bases outside the gene matches. The CDR3 consists of 14 residues. Germline values: CDR1 MNHEY, CDR2 SMNVEV (reference sequence). The CDR3 DNA reads TGTGCCAGCAGTTTGTCTAGGGACAGGCCTGAAGCTTTCTTT. This codes for CASSLSRDRPEAFF.

The J gene is TRBJ1-2, the V gene TRBV16, with a tentative D call TRBD1 (5 bases). Germline CDR1 KGHSY, CDR2 FQNENV. V was shortened by 1 base and J by 6 bases, with 18 bases between the two germline ends. The CDR3 totals 16 residues. Written as DNA, the CDR3 is TGTGCCAGCAGCCAATGGTCTGGGGGAGCAAACGATGGCTACACCTTC. Its protein is CASSQWSGGANDGYTF.

The V call is TRBV7-2, the J call TRBJ1-2, with D uncertain. From germline, CDR1 is SGHTA and CDR2 FQGNSA. Deletions cut 1 base from V and 1 base from J, with 7 bases between. CDR3 length: 14 amino acids. CDR3 coding DNA: TGTGCCAGCAGCTTAGGGGGTATTAACTATGGCTACACCTTC. Amino acid sequence: CASSLGGINYGYTF.

The chain is built from TRBV29-1 and TRBJ1-5, with no clear D. The CDR3 is 13 amino acids. Germline V CDR1 and CDR2: SQVTM, ANQGSEA. V was clipped by 5 bases and J by 3 bases, with 11 bases between them. The DNA for the CDR3 is TGCAGCGTTTCGGTTAAGACCAATCAGCCCCAGCATTTT. Translating it yields CSVSVKTNQPQHF.

V gene TRBV19 combines with J gene TRBJ1-5, with D maybe TRBD1 (5 bases). The CDR3 is made up of 16 amino acids. V shed 5 bases and J shed 4 bases, with 18 bases lying between them. Germline loops: CDR1 LNHDA, CDR2 SQIVND (reference sequence). The CDR3 region is CASSFSGRGRNQPQHF. CDR3 DNA sequence: TGTGCCAGTAGTTTCTCCGGGCGGGGACGGAATCAGCCCCAGCATTTT.

The rearrangement joins TRBV27 to TRBJ2-1; 8 positions match TRBD2. V lost 7 bases, J lost 6 bases, and 11 bases stayed unmatched. Germline assignment: CDR1 MNHEY and CDR2 SMNVEV (reference sequence). The CDR3 length is 15 residues. The CDR3 DNA reads as TGTGCCAGCACCCCCGGGGCGGGAGGCTTCAATGAGCAGTTCTTC. Encoded protein: CASTPGAGGFNEQFF.

DNA for the CDR3: TGTGCCAGCAGTCGGGGACAGGTGAACACTGAAGCTTTCTTT. Amino acids: CASSRGQVNTEAFF. The chain is built from TRBV6-5 and TRBJ1-1, with 8 nucleotides matching TRBD1. V gave up 5 bases and J gave up 0 bases; unmatched junction bases: 2. Germline CDR1 and CDR2: MNHEY and SVGAGI. The length of the CDR3 is 14 residues.

This rearrangement joins TRBV27 to TRBJ1-2, with 7 bases identical to TRBD1. Germline V gene sequence: CDR1 MNHEY, CDR2 SMNVEV (reference sequence). The CDR3 loop spans 15 amino acids. The V and J ends lost 6 bases and 0 bases, in that order; junction bases with no gene match: 7. The CDR3 bases are TGTGCCAGCAGCTCACAGACAGGGACTAACTATGGCTACACCTTC. Amino acid sequence: CASSSQTGTNYGYTF.

V is TRBV6-5 and J is TRBJ2-3, with a tentative D call TRBD2 (5 bases). The CDR3 runs 14 residues. Trimming shortened V by 5 bases and J by 1 base, and 10 bases separated the two germline ends. In germline, CDR1 is MNHEY, CDR2 SVGAGI. The CDR3 protein is CASSQRHGTDTQYF. DNA for the CDR3: TGTGCCAGCAGTCAGCGGCACGGCACAGATACGCAGTATTTT.

The V call is TRBV9, the J call TRBJ2-4, with D maybe TRBD1 (6 bases). Germline V gene sequence: CDR1 SGDLS, CDR2 YYNGEE. The CDR3 has 12 amino acids. V lost 4 bases, J lost 8 bases, and 10 bases lay in between. In nucleotides, the CDR3 is TGTGCCAGCAGCCGGGACACCGACATTCAGTACTTC. Amino acid sequence: CASSRDTDIQYF.

The genes are TRBV2 and TRBJ1-2; D is unclear. V dropped 4 bases and J dropped 4 bases, with 13 bases sitting between them. There are 14 residues in the CDR3. Germline V CDR1 and CDR2: SNHLY, FYNNEI. The CDR3 loop reads CASSVGADGYGYTF. The CDR3 region has the DNA TGTGCCAGCAGTGTGGGAGCGGATGGCTATGGCTACACCTTC.

This chain joins TRBV29-1 and TRBJ2-1; 10 bases align to TRBD2. CDR3 length: 16 amino acids. The germline V gene encodes CDR1 SQVTM and CDR2 ANQGSEA. V lost 2 bases, J lost 6 bases, and 10 bases stayed unmatched. The chain's CDR3 is CSVEKPLAGVGNEQFF. The CDR3 DNA reads TGCAGCGTTGAAAAGCCCCTAGCGGGAGTTGGCAATGAGCAGTTCTTC.

The J gene is TRBJ1-1, the V gene TRBV29-1; D is perhaps TRBD1 (5 bases). Germline CDR1 and CDR2: SQVTM and ANQGSEA. This CDR3 contains 11 residues. The ends were cut back, 7 bases at V and 8 bases at J, with 14 bases in the middle. The CDR3 region is CSAYRGLEAFF. DNA for the CDR3: TGCAGCGCTTATCGGGGCTTGGAAGCTTTCTTT.

The gene calls are TRBV14 and TRBJ1-2; possible D gene TRBD1, 6 bases. The CDR3 contains 13 residues. Trimming took off 7 bases at V and 1 base at J, with 10 bases between the two ends. Germline values: CDR1 SGHDN, CDR2 FVKESK. CDR3 sequence reads: CASTPDSNYGYTF. CDR3 DNA: TGTGCCAGCACCCCGGACAGTAACTATGGCTACACCTTC.

The V call is TRBV9, the J call TRBJ1-1; maybe TRBD1 (5 bases). The germline gives CDR1 SGDLS, CDR2 YYNGEE. This CDR3 has 15 residues. V lost 3 bases and J lost 10, with 22 bases in between. The CDR3 loop is CASSEGPTGRPGAFF. The CDR3 nucleotides are TGTGCCAGCAGCGAGGGGCCTACGGGACGTCCCGGAGCTTTCTTT.

The chain employs TRBV6-5 and TRBJ1-1; the D gene is possibly TRBD1 (5 bases). The CDR3 sequence is 15 residues long. Germline CDR1 is MNHEY and CDR2 is SVGAGI. Trimming removed 6 bases at V and 1 base at J, with 15 bases between. CDR3 region: CASRRTGMGNTEAFF. CDR3 bases: TGTGCCAGCAGGCGTACAGGCATGGGGAACACTGAAGCTTTCTTT.

The V gene is TRBV12-3 or TRBV12-4, the J gene TRBJ2-7; no definite D call. This CDR3 comprises 13 residues. The V and J ends lost 7 bases and 0 bases respectively, with 10 bases between them. In nucleotides, the CDR3 is TGTGCCAGCACCCCGACTGGCTCCTACGAGCAGTACTTC. It is translated as CASTPTGSYEQYF.